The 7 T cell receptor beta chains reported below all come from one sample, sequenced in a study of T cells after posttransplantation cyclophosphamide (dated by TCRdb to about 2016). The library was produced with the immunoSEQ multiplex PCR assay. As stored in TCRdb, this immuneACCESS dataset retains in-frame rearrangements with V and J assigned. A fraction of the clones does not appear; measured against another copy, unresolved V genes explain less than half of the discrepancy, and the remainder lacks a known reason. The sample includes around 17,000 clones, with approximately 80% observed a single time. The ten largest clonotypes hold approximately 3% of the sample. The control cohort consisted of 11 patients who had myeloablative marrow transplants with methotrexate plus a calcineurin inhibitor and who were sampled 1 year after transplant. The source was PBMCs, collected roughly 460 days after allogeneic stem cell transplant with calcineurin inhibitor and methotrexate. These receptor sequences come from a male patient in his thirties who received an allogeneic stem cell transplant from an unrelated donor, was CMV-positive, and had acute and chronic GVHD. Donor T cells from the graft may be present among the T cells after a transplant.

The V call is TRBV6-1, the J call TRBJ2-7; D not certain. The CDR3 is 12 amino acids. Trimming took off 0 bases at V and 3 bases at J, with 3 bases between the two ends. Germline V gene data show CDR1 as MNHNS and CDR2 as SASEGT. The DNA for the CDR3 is TGTGCCAGCAGTGAAGCCCACTACGAGCAGTACTTC. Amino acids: CASSEAHYEQYF.

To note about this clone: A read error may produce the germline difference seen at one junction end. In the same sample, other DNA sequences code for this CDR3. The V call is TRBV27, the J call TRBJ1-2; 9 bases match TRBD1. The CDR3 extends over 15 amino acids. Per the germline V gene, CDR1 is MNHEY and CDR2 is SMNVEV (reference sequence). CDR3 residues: CASSLSQGAYYGYTF. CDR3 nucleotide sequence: TGTGCCAGTAGTTTATCACAGGGGGCCTACTATGGCTACACCTTC.

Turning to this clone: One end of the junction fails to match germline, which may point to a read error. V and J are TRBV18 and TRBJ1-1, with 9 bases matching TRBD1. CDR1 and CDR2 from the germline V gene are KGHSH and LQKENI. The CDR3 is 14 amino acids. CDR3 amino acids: CAGSLGQGNTEAFF. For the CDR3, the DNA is TGTGCCGGCTCCCTGGGACAGGGAAACACTGAAGCTTTCTTT.

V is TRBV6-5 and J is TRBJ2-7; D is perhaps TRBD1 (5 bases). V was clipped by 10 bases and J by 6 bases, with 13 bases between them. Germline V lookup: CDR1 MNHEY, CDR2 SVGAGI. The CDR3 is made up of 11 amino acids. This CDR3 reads CAIQGDGEQYF. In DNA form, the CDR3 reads TGTGCCATCCAGGGTGATGGCGAGCAGTACTTC.

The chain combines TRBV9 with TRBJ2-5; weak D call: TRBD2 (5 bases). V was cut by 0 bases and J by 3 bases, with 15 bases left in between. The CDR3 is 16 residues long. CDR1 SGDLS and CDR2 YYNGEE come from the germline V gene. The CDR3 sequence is CASSVVPEGAKETQYF. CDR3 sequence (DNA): TGTGCCAGCAGCGTAGTGCCAGAGGGAGCGAAAGAGACCCAGTACTTC.

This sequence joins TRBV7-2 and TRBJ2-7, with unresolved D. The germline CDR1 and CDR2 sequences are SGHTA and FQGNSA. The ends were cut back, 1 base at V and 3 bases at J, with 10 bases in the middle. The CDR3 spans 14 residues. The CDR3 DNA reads TGTGCCAGCAGCTTAGGGCCCACGGGCTACGAGCAGTACTTC. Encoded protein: CASSLGPTGYEQYF.

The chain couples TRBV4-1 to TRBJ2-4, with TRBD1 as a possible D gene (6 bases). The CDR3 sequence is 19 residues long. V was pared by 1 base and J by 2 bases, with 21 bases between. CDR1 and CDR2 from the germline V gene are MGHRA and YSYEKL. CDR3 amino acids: CASSQVEGRAGDPKNIQYF. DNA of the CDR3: TGCGCCAGCAGCCAAGTAGAAGGGCGGGCAGGGGATCCCAAAAACATTCAGTACTTC.